Below are 5 T cell receptor beta chains sequenced from a single sample in a study of cytomegalovirus exposure and HLA in healthy donors. The data were produced by immunoSEQ multiplex PCR, yet TCRdb's version contains in-frame clones alone and is incomplete. Among some 150,000 clones listed, 87% were seen once. The sequencing sample was made of PBMCs. The receptor set was obtained from a man between 18 and 29 years old in good health and CMV-seropositive.

The chain is built from TRBV13 and TRBJ2-7, with TRBD1 as a possible D gene (6 bases). The germline CDR1 and CDR2 sequences are PRHDT and FYEKMQ (reference sequence). CDR3 length: 13 amino acids. V lost 0 bases and J 7 bases, leaving 10 bases between the germline ends. CDR3 sequence (DNA): TGTGCCAGCAGCTTAGGCCAGGGGTATGAGCAGTACTTC. It encodes CASSLGQGYEQYF.

V usage is TRBV6-1 and J usage is TRBJ1-1, with 11 bases lining up with TRBD1. V trimming: 6 bases; J trimming: 5 bases; junction bases outside the gene matches: 2. Germline CDR1 reads MNHNS; CDR2 reads SASEGT. The CDR3 consists of 13 residues. This chain's CDR3 is CASRGQGVTEAFF. CDR3 sequence (DNA): TGTGCCAGCAGGGGACAGGGGGTGACTGAAGCTTTCTTT.

As concerns this clone: Mismatch with germline at one junction end may stem from a read error. The CDR3 sequence is CASSHTGTGRGETQYF. CDR3 bases: TGTGCTAGCAGTCACACCGGGACAGGGCGCGGTGAGACCCAGTACTTC. This chain connects TRBV7-7 to TRBJ2-5, with 9 bases aligning to TRBD1. This CDR3 contains 16 residues. The V gene's germline CDR1 is SSHAT and CDR2 FNYEAQ (reference sequence).

This chain links TRBV11-3 with TRBJ2-1, with a weak D call TRBD2 (5 bases). Germline V gene lookup returns CDR1 SGHNT and CDR2 YENEEA. The CDR3 covers 14 residues. V gave up 5 bases and J gave up 4 bases, with 12 bases separating them. CDR3: CASSPSGLYNEQFF. CDR3 bases: TGTGCCAGCAGCCCCAGCGGCCTATACAATGAGCAGTTCTTC.

J is TRBJ1-1 and V is TRBV11-2; D not certain. Trimming pared 4 bases from V and 0 bases from J, leaving 12 bases between. The CDR3 is made up of 15 amino acids. The V gene's germline CDR1 is SGHAT and CDR2 FQNNGV. The CDR3: CASSSLTRMNTEAFF. CDR3 DNA: TGTGCCAGCAGCTCCCTGACACGAATGAACACTGAAGCTTTCTTT.